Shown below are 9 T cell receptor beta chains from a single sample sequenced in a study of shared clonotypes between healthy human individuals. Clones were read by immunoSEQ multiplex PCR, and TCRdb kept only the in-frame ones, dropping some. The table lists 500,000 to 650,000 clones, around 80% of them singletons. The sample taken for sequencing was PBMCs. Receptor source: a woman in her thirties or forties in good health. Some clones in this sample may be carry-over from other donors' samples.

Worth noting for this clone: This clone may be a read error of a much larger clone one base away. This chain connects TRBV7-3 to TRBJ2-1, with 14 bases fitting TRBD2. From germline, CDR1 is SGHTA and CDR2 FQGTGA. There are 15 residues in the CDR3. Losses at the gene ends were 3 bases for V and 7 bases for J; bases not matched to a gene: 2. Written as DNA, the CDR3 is TGTGCCAGCAGCTTCAGGACTAGCGGGAGGAATGAGCAGTTCTTC. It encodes CASSFRTSGRNEQFF.

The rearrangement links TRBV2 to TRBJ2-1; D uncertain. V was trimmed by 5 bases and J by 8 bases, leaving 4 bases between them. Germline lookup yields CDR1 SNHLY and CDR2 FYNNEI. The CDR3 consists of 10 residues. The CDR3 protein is CASSWDEQFF. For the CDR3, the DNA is TGTGCCAGCAGTTGGGATGAGCAGTTCTTC.

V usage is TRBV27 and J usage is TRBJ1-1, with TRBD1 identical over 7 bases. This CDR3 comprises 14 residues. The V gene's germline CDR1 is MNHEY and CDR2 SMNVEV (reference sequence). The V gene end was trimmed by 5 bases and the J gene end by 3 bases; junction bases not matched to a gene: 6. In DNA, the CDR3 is TGTGCCAGCAGTCCCCGACAGGGATACACTGAAGCTTTCTTT. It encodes CASSPRQGYTEAFF.

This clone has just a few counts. CDR3 nucleotide sequence: TGTGCCAGCAGTTTAGACGGGATGAACACCGGGGAGCTGTTTTTT. Its translation is CASSLDGMNTGELFF. The rearrangement links TRBV28 to TRBJ2-2, with D perhaps matching TRBD2 (5 bases). The CDR3 totals 15 residues. V was pared by 2 bases and J by 1 base, with 8 bases between. CDR1 and CDR2 (germline): MDHEN, SYDVKM.

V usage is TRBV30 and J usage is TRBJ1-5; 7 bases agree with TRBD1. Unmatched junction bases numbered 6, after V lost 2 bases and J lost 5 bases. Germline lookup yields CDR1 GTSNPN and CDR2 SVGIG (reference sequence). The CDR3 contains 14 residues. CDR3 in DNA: TGTGCCTGGAGTCTAGACAGGGCTGATCAGCCCCAGCATTTT. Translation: CAWSLDRADQPQHF.

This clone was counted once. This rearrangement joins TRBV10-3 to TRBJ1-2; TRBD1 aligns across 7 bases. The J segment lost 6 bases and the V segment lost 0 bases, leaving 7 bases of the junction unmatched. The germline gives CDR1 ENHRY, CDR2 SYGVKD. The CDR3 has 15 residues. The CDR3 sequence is CAISESTGFGNGYTF. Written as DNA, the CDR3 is TGTGCCATCAGTGAGTCGACAGGGTTTGGGAATGGCTACACCTTC.

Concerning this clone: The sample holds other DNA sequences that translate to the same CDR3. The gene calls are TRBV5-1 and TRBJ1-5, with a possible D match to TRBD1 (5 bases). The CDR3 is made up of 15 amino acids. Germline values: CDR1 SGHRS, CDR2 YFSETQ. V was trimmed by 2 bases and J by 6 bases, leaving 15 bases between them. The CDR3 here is CASSFEGARGQPQHF. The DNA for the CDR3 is TGCGCCAGCAGCTTTGAAGGGGCCCGGGGTCAGCCCCAGCATTTT.

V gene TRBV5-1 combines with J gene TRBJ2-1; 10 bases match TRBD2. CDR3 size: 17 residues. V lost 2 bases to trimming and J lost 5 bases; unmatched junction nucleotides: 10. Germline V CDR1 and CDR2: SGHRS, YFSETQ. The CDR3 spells CASSFIISGRADNEQFF. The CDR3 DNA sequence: TGCGCCAGCAGCTTTATTATAAGCGGGAGGGCCGACAATGAGCAGTTCTTC.

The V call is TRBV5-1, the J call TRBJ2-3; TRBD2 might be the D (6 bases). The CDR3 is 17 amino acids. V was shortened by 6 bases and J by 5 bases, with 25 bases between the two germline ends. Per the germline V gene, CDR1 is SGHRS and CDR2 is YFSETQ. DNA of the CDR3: TGCGCCAGCACCCGGTTCTTCTCCGGGACTCCAGAAGATACGCAGTATTTT. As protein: CASTRFFSGTPEDTQYF.